A single sample is the source of the 31 T cell receptor beta chains below, sequenced in a study of CD8 T cells in Susac syndrome. The authors reverse transcribed 0.5 to 1 ug RNA with random hexamers. Each CDR3 protein is one row after TCRdb ran MiXCR on the immunoSEQ multiplex PCR reads. This sample has 70,000 to 100,000 distinct CDR3 sequences; just under 95% occur once, and the top ten carry roughly 0.3%. Sequencing was carried out using CD8+ T cells from PBMCs. The receptors were sampled from a human donor in good health.

The genes are TRBV3-1 and TRBJ2-3; 7 bases are a match to TRBD2. Germline V gene sequence: CDR1 LGHDT, CDR2 YNNKEL (reference sequence). J gave up 10 bases and V 1 base, and 8 bases lay outside the gene matches. There are 14 residues in the CDR3. CDR3 protein: CASSQGGKRGAQYF. In DNA, the CDR3 is TGTGCCAGCAGCCAAGGCGGAAAGCGGGGAGCGCAGTATTTT.

The chain combines TRBV7-9 with TRBJ2-3; no clear D. Deletions cut 8 bases from V and 4 bases from J, with 16 bases between. CDR3 length equals 14 residues. The V gene's germline CDR1 is SEHNR and CDR2 FQNEAQ (reference sequence). CDR3 residues: CASGAGDRADTQYF. CDR3 in DNA: TGTGCCAGCGGAGCCGGCGACCGGGCAGATACGCAGTATTTT.

The V and J genes are TRBV3-1 and TRBJ1-3; no clear D gene. The germline V gene encodes CDR1 LGHDT and CDR2 YNNKEL (reference sequence). V gave up 0 bases and J gave up 2 bases, with 8 bases separating them. The CDR3 runs to 15 residues. Written as DNA, the CDR3 is TGTGCCAGCAGCCAAGATCTCGGAGCTGGAAACACCATATATTTT. It specifies CASSQDLGAGNTIYF.

This chain joins TRBV4-2 and TRBJ2-2, with D hard to call. The CDR3 runs to 13 residues. Germline CDR1 reads LGHNA; CDR2 reads YNFKEQ. V lost 3 bases, J lost 3 bases, and 5 bases lay in between. CDR3 in DNA: TGTGCCAGCAGCCAGCTAGACACCGGGGAGCTGTTTTTT. Translating it yields CASSQLDTGELFF.

This clonotype was detected once. The chain combines TRBV7-6 with TRBJ2-5; tentative D call: TRBD1 (5 bases). This CDR3 spans 14 amino acids. The germline CDR1 and CDR2 sequences are SGHVS and FNYEAQ. V shed 8 bases and J shed 5 bases, with 18 bases lying between them. The CDR3 nucleotides read TGTGCCAGCGCCCTTCCAGGGTCATTCGAGACCCAGTACTTC. This translates into CASALPGSFETQYF. Using reference TRBV7-6 and TRBJ2-5 for the parts outside the CDR3, the full variable domain is GAGVSQSPRYKVTKRGQDVALRCDPISGHVSLYWYRQALGQGPEFLTYFNYEAQQDKSGLPNDRFSAERPEGSISTLTIQRTEQRDSAMYRCASALPGSFETQYFGPGTRLLVL.

The rearrangement joins TRBV15 to TRBJ2-7, with D uncertain. Germline V gene lookup returns CDR1 LNHNV and CDR2 YYDKDF (reference sequence). The V end lost 4 bases, the J end lost 0 bases, and 13 bases lay between the germline ends. This CDR3 spans 15 amino acids. The CDR3 DNA follows: TGTGCCACCAGCACGAACACTCTTGCCTCCTACGAGCAGTACTTC. Its translation: CATSTNTLASYEQYF.

This clonotype was detected only once. This rearrangement joins TRBV6-5 to TRBJ1-1; a possible D gene is TRBD1 (5 bases). CDR3 length: 13 residues. The V and J ends lost 2 bases and 5 bases respectively, with 9 bases between them. Germline CDR1 reads MNHEY; CDR2 reads SVGAGI. The CDR3 DNA follows: TGTGCCAGCAGTTACAGGGGTGGGACTGAAGCTTTCTTT. It translates to CASSYRGGTEAFF.

The rearrangement joins TRBV4-1 to TRBJ2-7; TRBD1 or TRBD2 may be the D gene (7 bases each). This CDR3 contains 15 residues. CDR1 and CDR2 (germline): MGHRA, YSYEKL. The ends were cut back, 1 base at V and 3 bases at J, with 13 bases in the middle. The CDR3 nucleotides are TGCGCCAGCAGCCAAGCCCAGGGGGGGAACTACGAGCAGTACTTC. Protein sequence: CASSQAQGGNYEQYF.

This rearrangement joins TRBV20-1 to TRBJ2-7, with 9 bases lining up with TRBD2. CDR3 length: 14 residues. Germline-derived CDR1 and CDR2 are DFQATT and SNEGSKA (reference sequence). With V trimmed by 3 bases and J by 1 base, 4 bases remained unmatched. DNA for the CDR3: TGCAGTGCTAGTGTAGCGGGAGTGTCCTACGAGCAGTACTTC. This translates into CSASVAGVSYEQYF.

The chain joins TRBV6-5 to TRBJ2-1; D is possibly TRBD2 (5 bases). Deletions cut 6 bases from V and 4 bases from J, with 13 bases between. Germline V lookup: CDR1 MNHEY, CDR2 SVGAGI. The CDR3 is 14 amino acids. CDR3 region: CASSLVSGYNEQFF. The CDR3, as DNA: TGTGCCAGCAGCCTAGTCTCGGGGTACAATGAGCAGTTCTTC.

The J gene is TRBJ1-6, the V gene TRBV7-6; D gene ambiguous. V lost 5 bases, J lost 7 bases, and 12 bases lay in between. This CDR3 comprises 14 residues. Germline V gene data show CDR1 as SGHVS and CDR2 as FNYEAQ. Here the CDR3 reads CASSPDIANSPLHF. The CDR3 DNA reads as TGTGCCAGCAGCCCCGACATTGCCAATTCACCCCTCCACTTT.

The chain carries TRBV27 and TRBJ1-6, with TRBD1 matching 7 bases. Germline V lookup: CDR1 MNHEY, CDR2 SMNVEV (reference sequence). The CDR3 consists of 16 residues. V was pared by 4 bases and J by 3 bases, with 6 bases of the junction left unmatched. Written as DNA, the CDR3 is TGTGCCAGCAGTTCCACAGGGGATAGCTATAATTCACCCCTCCACTTT. It is translated as CASSSTGDSYNSPLHF.

The rearrangement links TRBV9 to TRBJ1-1; D is unresolved. Germline V gene lookup returns CDR1 SGDLS and CDR2 YYNGEE. CDR3 length: 14 residues. The germline V and J ends were trimmed by 0 bases and 4 bases, with 10 bases remaining between them. The chain's CDR3 is CASSVEDGSTEAFF. The CDR3 DNA follows: TGTGCCAGCAGCGTAGAGGATGGGAGCACTGAAGCTTTCTTT. Together with reference TRBV9 and TRBJ1-1, the CDR3 gives the full variable domain: DSGVTQTPKHLITATGQRVTLRCSPRSGDLSVYWYQQSLDQGLQFLIQYYNGEERAKGNILERFSAQQFPDLHSELNLSSLELGDSALYFCASSVEDGSTEAFFGQGTRLTVV.

The chain uses TRBV2 and TRBJ2-3, with D possibly being TRBD1 (6 bases). The CDR3 spans 16 residues. Trimming removed 0 bases at V and 3 bases at J, with 13 bases between. In germline, CDR1 is SNHLY, CDR2 FYNNEI. The CDR3 reads CASSEAGHRVTDTQYF. The DNA of the CDR3 is TGTGCCAGCAGTGAAGCGGGCCACAGGGTGACAGATACGCAGTATTTT.

The V and J genes are TRBV9 and TRBJ2-5; D might be TRBD2 (6 bases). Trimming shortened V by 0 bases and J by 4 bases, and 13 bases separated the two germline ends. CDR3 length equals 15 residues. Germline V gene lookup returns CDR1 SGDLS and CDR2 YYNGEE. CDR3 protein: CASSVDRQGGETQYF. DNA of the CDR3: TGTGCCAGCAGCGTAGACAGGCAGGGAGGAGAGACCCAGTACTTC. The full variable domain, its missing parts supplied by reference TRBV9 and TRBJ2-5, is DSGVTQTPKHLITATGQRVTLRCSPRSGDLSVYWYQQSLDQGLQFLIQYYNGEERAKGNILERFSAQQFPDLHSELNLSSLELGDSALYFCASSVDRQGGETQYFGPGTRLLVL.

This clonotype was picked up one time. The CDR3 sequence is CASSSGGGAYEQYF. The CDR3 DNA is TGTGCCAGCAGCTCGGGCGGGGGCGCTTACGAGCAGTACTTC. The rearrangement joins TRBV12-3 or TRBV12-4 to TRBJ2-7; maybe TRBD2 (7 bases). CDR3 length: 14 amino acids. With 6 bases removed from V and 4 bases from J, the gap between germline ends came to 16 bases.

J is TRBJ2-2 and V is TRBV6-5; 7 positions match TRBD2. The CDR3 loop spans 15 amino acids. Trimming cost V 0 bases and J 4 bases; bases outside gene matches: 2. Germline CDR1 MNHEY, CDR2 SVGAGI. CDR3 residues: CASSYSGGSTGELFF. In DNA, the CDR3 is TGTGCCAGCAGTTACTCGGGGGGGAGCACCGGGGAGCTGTTTTTT.

The chain employs TRBV6-5 and TRBJ1-6; 7 bases match TRBD1. Trimming cost V 5 bases and J 5 bases; bases outside gene matches: 6. The germline V gene encodes CDR1 MNHEY and CDR2 SVGAGI. The CDR3 spans 15 residues. CDR3 sequence reads: CASSPWDSHNSPLHF. The CDR3 DNA sequence: TGTGCCAGCAGTCCATGGGACAGCCATAATTCACCCCTCCACTTT.

The chain recombines TRBV3-1 with TRBJ2-6; D perhaps matches TRBD1 (6 bases). Germline V gives CDR1 LGHDT, CDR2 YNNKEL (reference sequence). Trimming removed 1 base at V and 2 bases at J, with 9 bases between. CDR3 length equals 16 residues. As DNA, the CDR3 is TGTGCCAGCAGCCAAGGGACAGCTACTGGGGCCAACGTCCTGACTTTC. It is translated as CASSQGTATGANVLTF.

V gene TRBV6-5 combines with J gene TRBJ2-3; D is undetermined. Germline CDR1 reads MNHEY; CDR2 reads SVGAGI. CDR3 length equals 15 residues. The V and J ends lost 3 bases and 2 bases respectively, with 12 bases between them. The CDR3 nucleotides read TGTGCCAGCAGTTATAAGGCGGAGAACACAGATACGCAGTATTTT. Translation gives CASSYKAENTDTQYF.

The chain carries TRBV11-1 and TRBJ2-6; tentatively, D is TRBD2 (5 bases). Germline lookup yields CDR1 SGHAT and CDR2 FQDESV (reference sequence). V lost 1 base and J 0 bases, leaving 19 bases between the germline ends. The CDR3 sequence is 20 residues long. The CDR3: CASSLVRGERALSGANVLTF. Written as DNA, the CDR3 is TGTGCCAGCAGCTTAGTACGGGGAGAAAGGGCCCTCTCTGGGGCCAACGTCCTGACTTTC.

The chain combines TRBV2 with TRBJ2-7; weak D call: TRBD1 (6 bases). The germline CDR1 and CDR2 sequences are SNHLY and FYNNEI. The V end was cut by 4 bases, the J end by 5 bases, with 15 bases between. This CDR3 has 14 amino acids. The CDR3 DNA is TGTGCCAGCAGTGGAAGGCAGGGGCTAGACGAGCAGTACTTC. Translating it yields CASSGRQGLDEQYF.

The chain employs TRBV18 and TRBJ2-7; D perhaps matches TRBD1 (7 bases). Trimming took 2 bases from V and 5 from J, leaving 16 bases between them. The CDR3 length is 15 residues. Per the germline V gene, CDR1 is KGHSH and CDR2 is LQKENI. CDR3 residues: CASSPSQGGVDEQYF. Here the CDR3 DNA reads TGTGCCAGCTCACCATCCCAGGGGGGTGTGGACGAGCAGTACTTC.

This chain connects TRBV13 to TRBJ1-2; TRBD1 might be the D (6 bases). V dropped 0 bases and J dropped 2 bases, with 10 bases sitting between them. In germline, CDR1 is PRHDT, CDR2 FYEKMQ (reference sequence). The CDR3 extends over 15 amino acids. DNA for the CDR3: TGTGCCAGCAGCTTAGGAAGGACAGCCAACTATGGCTACACCTTC. Translated: CASSLGRTANYGYTF.

The chain couples TRBV5-4 to TRBJ2-7, with D perhaps TRBD1 (6 bases). The CDR3 length is 13 residues. Germline lookup yields CDR1 SGHNT and CDR2 YYREEE (reference sequence). V shed 1 base and J shed 2 bases, with 7 bases lying between them. The CDR3 nucleotides read TGTGCCAGCAGCTTGAACAGGGCCTACGAGCAGTACTTC. Translating gives CASSLNRAYEQYF.

The chain recombines TRBV29-1 with TRBJ2-7; D is undetermined. Germline V CDR1 and CDR2: SQVTM, ANQGSEA. V lost 1 base to trimming and J lost 2 bases, with 15 bases between them. There are 15 residues in the CDR3. The CDR3 loop is CSVEGSERSPYEQYF. In nucleotides, the CDR3 is TGCAGCGTTGAAGGTTCTGAGCGCTCCCCCTACGAGCAGTACTTC.

The chain has TRBV27 and TRBJ1-1, with a weak D call TRBD1 (5 bases). The V and J ends lost 0 bases and 4 bases respectively, with 15 bases between them. The CDR3 sequence is 16 residues long. Looked up from germline, CDR1 is MNHEY and CDR2 is SMNVEV (reference sequence). CDR3 protein: CASSLSQGSYSTEAFF. The CDR3 nucleotides read TGTGCCAGCAGTTTATCGCAGGGTTCCTATAGCACTGAAGCTTTCTTT.

The chain recombines TRBV6-2 or TRBV6-3 with TRBJ2-1; D unresolved. CDR3 length: 12 amino acids. V lost 6 bases and J 4 bases, leaving 7 bases between the germline ends. CDR1 MNHEY and CDR2 SVGEGT come from the germline V gene. The CDR3 coding sequence is TGTGCCAGCAGGGCAGTTTACAATGAGCAGTTCTTC. It translates to CASRAVYNEQFF.

The chain uses TRBV6-5 and TRBJ2-7; possibly TRBD1 for D (6 bases). Germline CDR1 MNHEY, CDR2 SVGAGI. The ends were cut back, 5 bases at V and 5 bases at J, with 13 bases in the middle. This CDR3 has 13 residues. CDR3 residues: CASSTGFGNEQYF. Here the CDR3 DNA reads TGTGCCAGCAGTACAGGGTTCGGGAACGAGCAGTACTTC.

The chain combines TRBV13 with TRBJ1-1, with 9 nucleotides matching TRBD1. Germline V gene sequence: CDR1 PRHDT, CDR2 FYEKMQ (reference sequence). V lost 4 bases and J lost 10; bases outside the gene matches: 16. The CDR3 length is 16 residues. CDR3 region: CASSSGTGFARRGAFF. The CDR3 bases are TGTGCCAGCAGCTCTGGGACAGGGTTTGCGAGAAGGGGAGCTTTCTTT.

The chain uses TRBV20-1 and TRBJ1-5; D is undetermined. The CDR3 loop spans 13 amino acids. V lost 3 bases, J lost 4 bases, and 10 bases lay in between. The germline gives CDR1 DFQATT, CDR2 SNEGSKA (reference sequence). In nucleotides, the CDR3 is TGCAGTGCTAGGGGGAGTCGTAATCAGCCCCAGCATTTT. Protein product: CSARGSRNQPQHF.